Shown below are 8 T cell receptor beta chains from a single sample sequenced in a study of human T cells and chemical hapten exposure. Documented time point: patch test 2, 6 weeks after DPC sensitization. Treatment given: therapeutic diphenylcyclopropenone sensitization with weekly scalp DPC. TCRdb redid the calling of the RACE reads with MiXCR, one entry per CDR3 protein. The repertoire holds about 84,000 distinct CDR3 sequences, with 10% as singletons. The specimen comprised whole blood, sampled in connection with sensitization to the hapten diphenylcyclopropenone (DPC). All receptors derive from a woman between 50 and 59 years old with alopecia areata. Some clones in this sample may be carry-over from other donors' samples.

This clonotype was recorded many times. The genes are TRBV20-1 and TRBJ2-3, with 9 bases fitting TRBD2. Trimming removed 4 bases from V and 5 bases from J; junction bases left unmatched: 10. The CDR3 spans 15 residues. Germline V lookup: CDR1 DFQATT, CDR2 SNEGSKA (reference sequence). CDR3 nucleotide sequence: TGCAGTGCTACCGGGGCATTAGCGGGAGTAGATACGCAGTATTTT. Translation: CSATGALAGVDTQYF.

This clonotype was observed many times. This chain connects TRBV20-1 to TRBJ2-5; D is unresolved. Germline loops: CDR1 DFQATT, CDR2 SNEGSKA (reference sequence). The V end lost 3 bases, the J end lost 5 bases, and 10 bases lay between the germline ends. The CDR3 is made up of 12 amino acids. The CDR3 region is CSASKARETQYF. CDR3 DNA: TGCAGTGCTAGTAAAGCTCGGGAGACCCAGTACTTC.

Many counts were recorded for this clonotype. This chain connects TRBV7-2 to TRBJ2-4; possible D gene TRBD1, 6 bases. CDR3 size: 19 residues. Germline V gene data show CDR1 as SGHTA and CDR2 as FQGNSA. V was shortened by 4 bases and J by 0 bases, with 22 bases between the two germline ends. The CDR3 spells CASSSALTGTTAAKNIQYF. The DNA for the CDR3 is TGTGCCAGCAGCTCAGCCTTGACCGGGACAACCGCAGCCAAAAACATTCAGTACTTC.

This clonotype was recorded at least ten times. This chain links TRBV28 with TRBJ1-1; 9 bases are a match to TRBD1. After removal of 3 bases from V and 11 bases from J, the junction contained 10 bases not matched to a gene. CDR1 is MDHEN and CDR2 is SYDVKM in the germline V gene. The CDR3 length is 14 residues. The CDR3 bases are TGTGCCAGCAGTTTCGCGGGACAGGGTTCCTCGGCTTTCTTT. The encoded protein is CASSFAGQGSSAFF.

V gene TRBV12-3 or TRBV12-4 combines with J gene TRBJ2-7, with D possibly being TRBD2 (5 bases). Trimming left V 6 bases short and J 2 bases short, with 8 bases between. The CDR3 spans 12 residues. CDR3 nucleotides: TGTGCCAGCAGAGAGGGTCCCTACGAGCAGTACTTC. It translates to CASREGPYEQYF.

The chain couples TRBV21-1 to TRBJ2-2; TRBD1 is taken as the D call from the table, unchecked against the DNA. TRBV21-1 is assigned pseudogene status. This CDR3 comprises 14 residues. CDR3 nucleotide sequence: TGTGCCAGCATTGGCAGGGAGAACACCGGGGAGCTGTTTTTT. Its translation: CASIGRENTGELFF.

The sample holds many counts of this clonotype. The rearrangement uses TRBV7-9 and TRBJ1-5; D might be TRBD1 (5 bases). The CDR3 is 14 residues long. Germline CDR1 reads SEHNR; CDR2 reads FQNEAQ (reference sequence). The V and J ends lost 5 bases and 0 bases respectively, with 8 bases between them. CDR3 nucleotides: TGTGCCAGCAGCGCAGACAGTAGCAATCAGCCCCAGCATTTT. This encodes CASSADSSNQPQHF.

The chain combines TRBV27 with TRBJ2-3; D is perhaps TRBD2 (6 bases). Germline CDR1 reads MNHEY; CDR2 reads SMNVEV (reference sequence). V dropped 4 bases and J dropped 4 bases, with 9 bases sitting between them. The CDR3 has 13 amino acids. Here the CDR3 DNA reads TGTGCCAGCAGTTATTCTAGCGCAGATACGCAGTATTTT. This gives the protein CASSYSSADTQYF.